Listed here are 18 T cell receptor beta chains from one sample, sequenced in a study of OX40 agonist ivuxolimab in advanced cancers. Some clones are missing from TCRdb's copy, which holds only in-frame ones; the method was immunoSEQ multiplex PCR. The table includes 57,000 or so clones, 65% to 90% detected once. The sample was CD4+ or CD8+ T cells sorted from blood, taken in a trial of the OX40 agonist ivuxolimab. The receptors originated from an adult with an advanced solid tumor such as melanoma, head and neck, liver or kidney cancer.

The chain joins TRBV29-1 to TRBJ1-2, with TRBD1 as a possible D gene (6 bases). CDR3 size: 14 residues. The germline V gene has CDR1 SQVTM and CDR2 ANQGSEA. Between the trimmed V and J ends, which lost 3 bases and 8 bases, there was a span of 19 bases. The CDR3 DNA reads as TGCAGCGTTGACTTGGTGCAGGGGATGTACGGCTACACCTTC. Translated, it gives CSVDLVQGMYGYTF. Variable domain in full (rest from reference TRBV29-1 and TRBJ1-2): SAVISQKPSRDICQRGTSLTIQCQVDSQVTMMFWYRQQPGQSLTLIATANQGSEATYESGFVIDKFPISRPNLTFSTLTVSNMSPEDSSIYLCSVDLVQGMYGYTFGSGTRLTVV.

This chain connects TRBV10-3 to TRBJ2-7; maybe TRBD1 (6 bases). The V gene lost 0 bases and the J gene lost 0 bases, with 12 bases spanning the gap. The CDR3 totals 16 residues. The V gene's germline CDR1 is ENHRY and CDR2 SYGVKD. The CDR3 nucleotides are TGTGCCATCAGTGAGTCAACGACAGGTAGCTCCTACGAGCAGTACTTC. Translating gives CAISESTTGSSYEQYF.

CDR3 sequence reads: CASSLRTAPYGYTF. As DNA, the CDR3 is TGTGCCAGCAGCTTAAGGACAGCCCCCTATGGCTACACCTTC. The rearrangement joins TRBV7-2 to TRBJ1-2, with D tentatively TRBD1 (6 bases). The CDR3 length is 14 residues. V was trimmed by 2 bases and J by 4 bases, leaving 11 bases between them. Germline loops: CDR1 SGHTA, CDR2 FQGNSA.

This rearrangement joins TRBV10-3 to TRBJ1-1; possibly TRBD1 for D (6 bases). V was pared by 6 bases and J by 3 bases, with 29 bases between. Germline-derived CDR1 and CDR2 are ENHRY and SYGVKD. The CDR3 sequence is 19 residues long. The CDR3, as DNA: TGTGCCATCAGGTCTGGGGGCCGGACTGAATATGGGGCGGACACTGAAGCTTTCTTT. Its protein product is CAIRSGGRTEYGADTEAFF.

The V call is TRBV2, the J call TRBJ2-7; tentatively, D is TRBD2 (5 bases). V shed 6 bases and J shed 4 bases, with 16 bases lying between them. The germline V gene encodes CDR1 SNHLY and CDR2 FYNNEI. The CDR3 totals 14 residues. This chain's CDR3 is CASRGDSRGYEQYF. For the CDR3, the DNA is TGTGCCAGCAGGGGTGACTCGCGCGGGTACGAGCAGTACTTC.

The chain links TRBV7-8 to TRBJ2-3; D gene uncertain. CDR1 is SGHVS and CDR2 is FQNEAQ in the germline V gene. This CDR3 region has 12 residues. V was clipped by 3 bases and J by 4 bases, with 5 bases between them. The DNA for the CDR3 is TGTGCCAGCAGCTTTGGGTCAGATACGCAGTATTTT. It translates to CASSFGSDTQYF.

This sequence joins TRBV28 and TRBJ2-7; possible D gene TRBD1, 5 bases. With 4 bases removed from V and 4 bases from J, the gap between germline ends came to 17 bases. Germline values: CDR1 MDHEN, CDR2 SYDVKM. CDR3 length: 15 amino acids. The CDR3 region is CASSSGQGMDYEQYF. As DNA, the CDR3 is TGTGCCAGCAGTTCCGGCCAGGGTATGGATTACGAGCAGTACTTC. Combining the CDR3 with reference TRBV28 and TRBJ2-7 gives the whole variable domain DVKVTQSSRYLVKRTGEKVFLECVQDMDHENMFWYRQDPGLGLRLIYFSYDVKMKEKGDIPEGYSVSREKKERFSLILESASTNQTSMYLCASSSGQGMDYEQYFGPGTRLTVT.

This chain's CDR3 is CASKKDRYGNQPQHF. Here the CDR3 DNA reads TGTGCCAGTAAAAAGGACAGGTACGGAAATCAGCCCCAGCATTTT. This chain uses TRBV19 with TRBJ1-5, with TRBD1 matching 7 bases. The CDR3 has 15 amino acids. V was clipped by 7 bases and J by 4 bases; unmatched bases: 10. Germline lookup yields CDR1 LNHDA and CDR2 SQIVND (reference sequence). Together with reference TRBV19 and TRBJ1-5, the CDR3 gives the full variable domain: DGGITQSPKYLFRKEGQNVTLSCEQNLNHDAMYWYRQDPGQGLRLIYYSQIVNDFQKGDIAEGYSVSREKKESFPLTVTSAQKNPTAFYLCASKKDRYGNQPQHFGDGTRLSIL.

V usage is TRBV20-1 and J usage is TRBJ2-1; D remains ambiguous. V gave up 4 bases and J gave up 8 bases, with 9 bases separating them. This CDR3 contains 11 residues. Germline V CDR1 and CDR2: DFQATT, SNEGSKA (reference sequence). As DNA, the CDR3 is TGCAGTGCTATGGTTCAGGATGAGCAGTTCTTC. Encoded protein: CSAMVQDEQFF.

The chain combines TRBV2 with TRBJ2-7, with D uncertain. V was shortened by 8 bases and J by 3 bases, with 8 bases between the two germline ends. Germline V gene sequence: CDR1 SNHLY, CDR2 FYNNEI. The CDR3 consists of 11 residues. The CDR3 protein is CASLILYEQYF. For the CDR3, the DNA is TGTGCCAGCCTAATCCTCTACGAGCAGTACTTC.

This chain connects TRBV12-5 to TRBJ2-2; D possibly corresponds to TRBD2 (5 bases). Germline CDR1 LGHNT, CDR2 FRNRAP. Trimming removed 1 base at V and 4 bases at J, with 10 bases between. The CDR3 loop spans 15 amino acids. CDR3 nucleotides: TGTGCTAGTGGTTTGGAAGGAGGACGCACCGGGGAGCTGTTTTTT. Translation gives CASGLEGGRTGELFF.

The chain carries TRBV15 and TRBJ1-5, with TRBD1 as a possible D gene (5 bases). This CDR3 is built from 14 residues. The V end was cut by 2 bases, the J end by 3 bases, with 8 bases between. Germline V gene data show CDR1 as LNHNV and CDR2 as YYDKDF (reference sequence). This chain's CDR3 is CATSRQGFNQPQHF. The CDR3 DNA sequence: TGTGCCACCAGCAGACAGGGCTTCAATCAGCCCCAGCATTTT.

In this sample, this clone turned up once. This sequence joins TRBV18 and TRBJ2-2, with TRBD2 identical over 10 bases. The junction had 7 bases not matched to a gene; V was cut back by 3 bases and J by 6 bases. The CDR3 totals 16 residues. Germline-derived CDR1 and CDR2 are KGHSH and LQKENI. For the CDR3, the DNA is TGTGCCAGCTCACCGCAACTAGCGGGAAGTGCCGGGGAGCTGTTTTTT. It specifies CASSPQLAGSAGELFF. Looking up the rest from reference TRBV18 and TRBJ2-2 gives the full variable domain: NAGVMQNPRHLVRRRGQEARLRCSPMKGHSHVYWYRQLPEEGLKFMVYLQKENIIDESGMPKERFSAEFPKEGPSILRIQQVVRGDSAAYFCASSPQLAGSAGELFFGEGSRLTVL.

This chain uses TRBV5-1 with TRBJ1-2; TRBD1 agrees at 7 bases. Germline CDR1 SGHRS, CDR2 YFSETQ. The V and J ends lost 4 bases and 3 bases, in that order; junction bases with no gene match: 9. The CDR3 loop spans 15 amino acids. CDR3 amino acids: CASSTGVVGDYGYTF. CDR3 bases: TGCGCCAGCAGCACAGGGGTGGTGGGGGACTATGGCTACACCTTC.

V gene TRBV4-1 combines with J gene TRBJ2-7; 12 bases align to TRBD2. This CDR3 has 15 residues. The trim removed 4 bases at V and 3 bases at J, leaving 4 bases unmatched. CDR1 MGHRA and CDR2 YSYEKL come from the germline V gene. CDR3 in amino acids: CASSRGLAGNYEQYF. The CDR3, as DNA: TGCGCCAGCAGCCGGGGACTAGCGGGTAACTACGAGCAGTACTTC.

J is TRBJ1-2 and V is TRBV6-5, with 7 bases that match TRBD1. The trim removed 6 bases at V and 14 bases at J, leaving 9 bases unmatched. Germline V gene sequence: CDR1 MNHEY, CDR2 SVGAGI. This CDR3 region has 11 residues. The CDR3 here is CASSRQGRRTF. The CDR3 nucleotides are TGTGCCAGCAGCCGACAGGGTCGGCGGACCTTC.

The rearrangement links TRBV19 to TRBJ1-5; D ambiguous. Germline values: CDR1 LNHDA, CDR2 SQIVND (reference sequence). The CDR3 is made up of 12 amino acids. V lost 3 bases and J 5 bases, leaving 5 bases between the germline ends. The CDR3 coding sequence is TGTGCCAGTAGTATCTGGGATCAGCCCCAGCATTTT. Translated, it gives CASSIWDQPQHF.

In DNA, the CDR3 is TGTGCCACCGGGTTTGACACTGAAGCTTTCTTT. Translation gives CATGFDTEAFF. The chain employs TRBV2 and TRBJ1-1; D gene unclear. Germline V lookup: CDR1 SNHLY, CDR2 FYNNEI. This CDR3 is built from 11 residues. V lost 10 bases to trimming and J lost 3 bases, with 9 bases between them.